The next 27 T cell receptor beta chains were all read from a single sample in a study of PD-1 blockade in classical Hodgkin lymphoma. The assay was immunoSEQ multiplex PCR, and TCRdb's table has in-frame clones only and misses some. The data hold around 30,000 clones, with 70% observed a single time. With no exception, relapse followed autologous stem cell transplantation in all patients, and brentuximab vedotin exposure varied. Sequences were derived from peripheral blood mononuclear cells (PBMCs), sampled before the second cycle of nivolumab. The receptors stem from a human donor with classical Hodgkin lymphoma.

The chain is built from TRBV10-1 and TRBJ2-3; 9 bases are shared with TRBD2. J lost 2 bases, V lost 3 bases, and 9 bases had no gene match. Germline values: CDR1 WNHNN, CDR2 SYGVQD (reference sequence). The CDR3 totals 17 residues. The CDR3 DNA reads TGCGCCAGCAGTGATGGGTGGAAGCGGGGGGCCACAGATACGCAGTATTTT. Amino acid sequence: CASSDGWKRGATDTQYF.

The gene calls are TRBV6-6 and TRBJ1-2, with 8 bases that match TRBD1. The germline gives CDR1 MNHNY, CDR2 SVGAGI (reference sequence). CDR3 length equals 15 residues. After removal of 8 bases from V and 0 bases from J, the junction contained 8 bases not matched to a gene. The CDR3 region is CASRSWTGTNYGYTF. The CDR3 DNA sequence: TGTGCCAGCCGATCGTGGACAGGGACTAACTATGGCTACACCTTC.

The rearrangement links TRBV27 to TRBJ1-4; D call uncertain. The CDR3 covers 14 residues. CDR1 and CDR2 (germline): MNHEY, SMNVEV (reference sequence). The V gene lost 3 bases and the J gene lost 1 base, with 6 bases spanning the gap. CDR3 sequence: CASSFSETNEKLFF. CDR3 nucleotide sequence: TGTGCCAGCAGTTTTTCTGAAACTAATGAAAAACTGTTTTTT.

About this clone itself: An end of the junction does not agree with germline; a read error may underlie this. The chain joins TRBV28 to TRBJ2-7; D may be TRBD1 or TRBD2 (5 bases each). The CDR3 contains 12 residues. The germline V gene encodes CDR1 MDHEN and CDR2 SYDVKM. The CDR3 is CASSGNSGTQNF. The CDR3 nucleotides are TGTGCCAGCAGTGGTAACTCCGGGACCCAAAACTTC.

The chain joins TRBV28 to TRBJ2-1; D uncertain. Per germline, CDR1 MDHEN and CDR2 SYDVKM. The length of the CDR3 is 11 residues. Deletions cut 4 bases from V and 2 bases from J, with 0 bases between. The CDR3 sequence is CASSSYNEQFF. The CDR3 region has the DNA TGTGCCAGCAGTTCCTACAATGAGCAGTTCTTC.

The V and J genes are TRBV28 and TRBJ2-3; 8 nucleotides match TRBD2. Germline V CDR1 and CDR2: MDHEN, SYDVKM. The CDR3 has 14 residues. The junction had 7 bases not matched to a gene; V was cut back by 6 bases and J by 5 bases. The CDR3: CASSTHGGVDTQYF. The CDR3 region has the DNA TGTGCCAGCAGCACCCACGGGGGGGTAGATACGCAGTATTTT.

About this clone itself: Other DNA sequences in this specimen translate into the identical CDR3. V and J are TRBV5-1 and TRBJ2-2; no definite D call. V lost 0 bases to trimming and J lost 2 bases, with 5 bases between them. The CDR3 is 14 amino acids. CDR1 and CDR2 (germline): SGHRS, YFSETQ. As DNA, the CDR3 is TGCGCCAGCAGCTTGGCAGTTAACACCGGGGAGCTGTTTTTT. Its protein is CASSLAVNTGELFF.

The chain links TRBV5-1 to TRBJ1-4, with 8 bases fitting TRBD1. This CDR3 contains 15 residues. V lost 6 bases and J lost 5; bases outside the gene matches: 9. The germline V gene encodes CDR1 SGHRS and CDR2 YFSETQ. The CDR3 DNA follows: TGCGCCAGCACCACGGGACAGGACTTAAATGAAAAACTGTTTTTT. This encodes CASTTGQDLNEKLFF.

The J gene is TRBJ1-2, the V gene TRBV18; 11 bases map to TRBD1. The CDR3 spans 16 residues. V lost 5 bases to trimming and J lost 1 base; unmatched junction nucleotides: 6. CDR1 KGHSH and CDR2 LQKENI come from the germline V gene. The CDR3 loop reads CASSRTGGSLNYGYTF. The CDR3 nucleotides read TGTGCCAGCTCAAGGACAGGGGGCTCTCTTAACTATGGCTACACCTTC.

The chain carries TRBV19 and TRBJ1-2; perhaps TRBD1 as D (5 bases). The V and J ends lost 0 bases and 2 bases respectively, with 10 bases between them. The CDR3 loop spans 15 amino acids. CDR1 is LNHDA, CDR2 SQIVND, per germline (reference sequence). CDR3 DNA sequence: TGTGCCAGTAGTATAGATCGAAGACAGAACTATGGCTACACCTTC. This sequence encodes CASSIDRRQNYGYTF.

The chain couples TRBV5-8 to TRBJ1-5; 11 bases fit TRBD1. The germline V gene has CDR1 SGHTS and CDR2 YDEGEE. The CDR3 sequence is 16 residues long. Trimming cost V 2 bases and J 7 bases; bases outside gene matches: 8. CDR3 sequence (DNA): TGTGCCAGCAGCTTAGGGACAGGGGGAATGGGCCAGCCCCAGCATTTT. Its translation: CASSLGTGGMGQPQHF.

As DNA, the CDR3 is TGCGCCAGCAGCCAAGATATAACAGGGTTTTACAATGAGCAGTTCTTC. Its translation: CASSQDITGFYNEQFF. This rearrangement joins TRBV4-1 to TRBJ2-1; D is perhaps TRBD1 (6 bases). Trimming left V 0 bases short and J 4 bases short, with 13 bases between. Per germline, CDR1 MGHRA and CDR2 YSYEKL. The CDR3 totals 16 residues.

This clone appeared a few times. The chain carries TRBV15 and TRBJ1-1; 7 bases are a match to TRBD1. J gave up 5 bases and V 9 bases, and 12 bases lay outside the gene matches. The CDR3 runs 14 residues. The germline CDR1 and CDR2 sequences are LNHNV and YYDKDF (reference sequence). In DNA form, the CDR3 reads TGTGCCACAAACGTCGACAGGGTGGGGACTGAAGCTTTCTTT. Its protein is CATNVDRVGTEAFF.

This sequence joins TRBV11-2 and TRBJ1-2; D is unresolved. V was trimmed by 5 bases and J by 4 bases, leaving 14 bases between them. Per germline, CDR1 SGHAT and CDR2 FQNNGV. The CDR3 loop spans 14 amino acids. The CDR3 bases are TGTGCCAGCAGCCCGAGGGCGGGAGGCTATGGCTACACCTTC. Its protein product is CASSPRAGGYGYTF.

The chain employs TRBV18 and TRBJ1-6; the match to TRBD1 covers 7 bases. The CDR3 is made up of 15 amino acids. CDR1 KGHSH and CDR2 LQKENI come from the germline V gene. The junction had 9 bases not matched to a gene; V was cut back by 6 bases and J by 7 bases. The CDR3 region is CASSPDWDRNSPLHF. CDR3 DNA sequence: TGTGCCAGCTCCCCGGACTGGGACAGAAATTCACCCCTCCACTTT.

The chain combines TRBV14 with TRBJ2-5, with D hard to call. This CDR3 is built from 13 residues. The V end lost 2 bases, the J end lost 1 base, and 5 bases lay between the germline ends. CDR1 SGHDN and CDR2 FVKESK come from the germline V gene. The CDR3 reads CASSQNSQETQYF. The CDR3 nucleotides read TGTGCCAGCAGCCAAAACAGCCAAGAGACCCAGTACTTC.

This clone was observed once. This chain uses TRBV4-1 with TRBJ1-5; D remains unclear. Germline V CDR1 and CDR2: MGHRA, YSYEKL. Trimming stripped 3 bases from V and 1 base from J, with 13 bases between. This CDR3 is built from 16 residues. The CDR3 region has the DNA TGCGCCAGCAGCCAGTACGGGAGCAGGAGCAATCAGCCCCAGCATTTT. It translates to CASSQYGSRSNQPQHF.

This clone was observed a few times. The rearrangement links TRBV6-5 to TRBJ1-3; 7 bases agree with TRBD1. In germline, CDR1 is MNHEY, CDR2 SVGAGI. V shed 6 bases, J shed 1 base, and the junction held 6 bases outside the gene matches. This CDR3 contains 15 residues. The CDR3 here is CASSVDRASGNTIYF. CDR3 nucleotides: TGTGCCAGCAGCGTCGACAGGGCGTCTGGAAACACCATATATTTT.

The chain carries TRBV28 and TRBJ1-1; a possible D gene is TRBD1 (5 bases). Trimming left V 5 bases short and J 1 base short, with 14 bases between. Germline V CDR1 and CDR2: MDHEN, SYDVKM. The CDR3 is made up of 15 amino acids. The DNA of the CDR3 is TGTGCCAGCAGTCAGTTACAGGTCCCGAACACTGAAGCTTTCTTT. Its translation: CASSQLQVPNTEAFF.

In regard to this clone: Within the sample, other DNA sequences also encode this same CDR3. The chain carries TRBV5-5 and TRBJ1-1; D is perhaps TRBD1 (6 bases). The ends were cut back, 4 bases at V and 0 bases at J, with 10 bases in the middle. CDR3 size: 14 residues. Germline V CDR1 and CDR2: SGHKS, YYEKEE (reference sequence). This chain's CDR3 is CASSLTGLNTEAFF. Here the CDR3 DNA reads TGTGCCAGCAGCCTCACAGGGTTGAACACTGAAGCTTTCTTT.

The genes are TRBV2 and TRBJ2-7; D call uncertain. CDR1 and CDR2 from the germline V gene are SNHLY and FYNNEI. V dropped 8 bases and J dropped 4 bases, with 6 bases sitting between them. The CDR3 sequence is 10 residues long. In nucleotides, the CDR3 is TGTGCCAGCGGAGATTACGAGCAGTACGTC. Translated, it gives CASGDYEQYV.

The chain combines TRBV5-6 with TRBJ2-4; no firm D call. There are 15 residues in the CDR3. Germline lookup yields CDR1 SGHDT and CDR2 YYEEEE. Trimming took 0 bases from V and 7 from J, leaving 14 bases between them. The CDR3 loop reads CASSLGAQNENIQYF. The CDR3 DNA sequence: TGTGCCAGCAGCTTGGGGGCCCAAAACGAGAACATTCAGTACTTC.

This rearrangement joins TRBV5-4 to TRBJ1-3, with D possibly being TRBD1 (5 bases). In germline, CDR1 is SGHNT, CDR2 YYREEE (reference sequence). The CDR3 is made up of 14 amino acids. V was pared by 4 bases and J by 3 bases, with 11 bases between. The CDR3 here is CASSEDRRGNTIYF. CDR3 DNA: TGTGCCAGCAGCGAAGACAGACGTGGAAACACCATATATTTT.

In its sample, this clone was seen a few times. V usage is TRBV6-6 and J usage is TRBJ2-2; 7 nucleotides agree with TRBD1. The V gene's germline CDR1 is MNHNY and CDR2 SVGAGI (reference sequence). Germline trimming cut 0 bases from V and 5 bases from J; bases unmatched to any gene: 6. The CDR3 loop spans 16 amino acids. As DNA, the CDR3 is TGTGCCAGCAGTTACTCTGACAGGGTAGGTACCGGGGAGCTGTTTTTT. Translated: CASSYSDRVGTGELFF.

The V gene is TRBV2, the J gene TRBJ2-5; 11 bases align to TRBD1. J gave up 1 base and V 5 bases, and 6 bases lay outside the gene matches. From germline, CDR1 is SNHLY and CDR2 FYNNEI. CDR3 length: 16 amino acids. The CDR3 DNA reads as TGTGCCAGCAGTCCCGGGACAGGGGGAACCCAAGAGACCCAGTACTTC. This sequence encodes CASSPGTGGTQETQYF. The full variable domain, its missing parts supplied by reference TRBV2 and TRBJ2-5, is EPEVTQTPSHQVTQMGQEVILRCVPISNHLYFYWYRQILGQKVEFLVSFYNNEISEKSEIFDDQFSVERPDGSNFTLKIRSTKLEDSAMYFCASSPGTGGTQETQYFGPGTRLLVL.

The chain links TRBV28 to TRBJ1-2; D remains ambiguous. The CDR3 sequence is 16 residues long. Germline loops: CDR1 MDHEN, CDR2 SYDVKM. V dropped 2 bases and J dropped 1 base, with 14 bases sitting between them. DNA of the CDR3: TGTGCCAGCAGTTTACCCGGGCCCGACTTTAACTATGGCTACACCTTC. Protein sequence: CASSLPGPDFNYGYTF.

J is TRBJ1-1 and V is TRBV4-3; maybe TRBD1 (6 bases). The CDR3 runs to 13 residues. V gave up 0 bases and J gave up 11 bases, with 13 bases separating them. Germline V gene data show CDR1 as LGHNA and CDR2 as YSLEER. DNA of the CDR3: TGCGCCAGCAGCCAAGATCGGGCAGGGGTCGCTTTCTTT. It encodes CASSQDRAGVAFF.